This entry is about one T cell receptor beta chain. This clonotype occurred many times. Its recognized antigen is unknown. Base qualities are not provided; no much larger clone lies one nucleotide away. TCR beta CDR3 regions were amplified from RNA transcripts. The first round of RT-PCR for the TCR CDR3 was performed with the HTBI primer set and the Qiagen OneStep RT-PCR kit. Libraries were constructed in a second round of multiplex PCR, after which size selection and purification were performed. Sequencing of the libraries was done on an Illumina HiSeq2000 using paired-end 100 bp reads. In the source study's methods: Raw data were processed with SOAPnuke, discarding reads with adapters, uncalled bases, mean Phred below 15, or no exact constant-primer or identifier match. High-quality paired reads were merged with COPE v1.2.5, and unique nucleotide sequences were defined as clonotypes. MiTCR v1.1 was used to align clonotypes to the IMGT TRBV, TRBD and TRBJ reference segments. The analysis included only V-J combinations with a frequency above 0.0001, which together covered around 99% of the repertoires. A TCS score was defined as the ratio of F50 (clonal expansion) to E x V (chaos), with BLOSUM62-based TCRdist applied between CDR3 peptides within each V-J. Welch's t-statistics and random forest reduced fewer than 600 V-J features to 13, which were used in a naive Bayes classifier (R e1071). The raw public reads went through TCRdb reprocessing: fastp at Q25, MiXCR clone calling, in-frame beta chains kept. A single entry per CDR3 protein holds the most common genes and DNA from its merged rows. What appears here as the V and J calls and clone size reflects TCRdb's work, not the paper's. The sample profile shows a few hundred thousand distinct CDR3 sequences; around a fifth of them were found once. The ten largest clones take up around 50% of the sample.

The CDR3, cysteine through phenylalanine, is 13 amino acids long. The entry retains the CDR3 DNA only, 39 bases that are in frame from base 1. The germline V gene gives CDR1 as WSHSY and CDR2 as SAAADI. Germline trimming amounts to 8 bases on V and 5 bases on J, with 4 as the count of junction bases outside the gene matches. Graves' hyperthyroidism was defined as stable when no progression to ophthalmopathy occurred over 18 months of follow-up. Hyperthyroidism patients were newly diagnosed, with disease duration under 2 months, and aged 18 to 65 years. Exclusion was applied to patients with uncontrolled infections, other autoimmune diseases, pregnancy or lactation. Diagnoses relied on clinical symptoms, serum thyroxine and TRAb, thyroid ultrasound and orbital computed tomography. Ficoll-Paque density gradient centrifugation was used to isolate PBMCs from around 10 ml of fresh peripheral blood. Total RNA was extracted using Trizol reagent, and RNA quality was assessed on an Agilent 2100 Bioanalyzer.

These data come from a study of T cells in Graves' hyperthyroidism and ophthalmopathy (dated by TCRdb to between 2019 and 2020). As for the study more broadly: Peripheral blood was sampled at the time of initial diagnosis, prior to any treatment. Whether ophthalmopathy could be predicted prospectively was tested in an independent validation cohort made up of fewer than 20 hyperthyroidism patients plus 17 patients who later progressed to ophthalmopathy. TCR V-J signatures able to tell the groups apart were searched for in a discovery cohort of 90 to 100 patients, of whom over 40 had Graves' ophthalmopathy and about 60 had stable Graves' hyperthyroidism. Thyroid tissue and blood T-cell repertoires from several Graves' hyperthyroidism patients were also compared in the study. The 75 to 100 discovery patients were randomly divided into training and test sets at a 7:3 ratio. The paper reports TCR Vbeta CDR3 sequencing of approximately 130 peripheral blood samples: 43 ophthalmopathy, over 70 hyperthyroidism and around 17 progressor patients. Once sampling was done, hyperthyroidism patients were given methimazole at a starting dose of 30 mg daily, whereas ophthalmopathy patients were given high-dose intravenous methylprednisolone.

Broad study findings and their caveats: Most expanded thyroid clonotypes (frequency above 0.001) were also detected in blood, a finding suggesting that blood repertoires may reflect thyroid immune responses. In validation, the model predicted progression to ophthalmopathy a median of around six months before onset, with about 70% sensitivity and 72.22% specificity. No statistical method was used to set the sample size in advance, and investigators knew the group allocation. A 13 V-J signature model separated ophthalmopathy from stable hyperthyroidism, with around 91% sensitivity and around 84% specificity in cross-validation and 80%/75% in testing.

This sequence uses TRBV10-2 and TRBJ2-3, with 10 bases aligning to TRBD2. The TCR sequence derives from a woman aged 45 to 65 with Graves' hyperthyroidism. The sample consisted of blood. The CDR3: CASGLAGEDTQYF. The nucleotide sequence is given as TGCGCCAGCGGTCTAGCGGGGGAAGATACGCAGTATTTT.